The clone carrying this T cell receptor beta chain was found a few times. Its matching antigen is unknown. Libraries for TCRalpha and TCRbeta carried sample barcodes and unique molecular identifiers via 5'RACE. TCRdb reanalysed the 5' RACE reads using MiXCR and keeps one entry per CDR3 protein. Of around 370,000 distinct CDR3 sequences in the sample, 21% are singletons; the top ten hold 12%. The data were obtained in a study of T-cell memory formation after mild COVID-19. Study summary: Across donors, TCR clusters were largely donor specific.

Study-wide points: A second wave expanding day 15 to 37 was CD4+-biased; contracting clones were balanced. The CD4+ clones that contracted clustered mainly within CM and EM, and the CD8+ clones concentrated in EMRA.

The receptor's source is an adult woman who had mild COVID-19 (a few samples of this study predate the infection). Cell type and time point are not known. The sample comprised PBMCs or a T cell subset sorted from them (not recorded which).

In nucleotides, the CDR3 is TGCGCCAGCAGCCAAGGGGGGTTTCTCCACACCGGGGAGCTGTTTTTT. It codes for CASSQGGFLHTGELFF. The chain uses TRBV4-1 and TRBJ2-2; D assignment may be TRBD1 or TRBD2 (5 bases each). V dropped 1 base and J dropped 3 bases, with 12 bases sitting between them. CDR1 and CDR2 (germline): MGHRA, YSYEKL. The CDR3 covers 16 residues.